The 10 T cell receptor beta chains given below trace back to one sample, sequenced in a study of Ad26.COV2.S vaccination and SARS-CoV-2 variants. Generated by immunoSEQ multiplex PCR, the TCRdb table keeps only in-frame clones and is missing some. The sample includes about 400,000 clones, 89% of them seen just once. Treatment reported: about 20 received Ad26.COV2.S at low or high dose, single or two shots; about 5 received placebo; per-sample allocation not given. All samples were drawn on day 63, counting from the first vaccine or placebo injection. Sequencing was performed on peripheral blood, taken in a trial of Ad26.COV2.S vaccine versus placebo. Receptors were obtained from a person between 18 and 65 years old who received the Ad26.COV2.S COVID-19 vaccine or a placebo.

The rearrangement links TRBV6-5 to TRBJ2-1; D ambiguous. The CDR3 runs 11 residues. The V end lost 2 bases, the J end lost 9 bases, and 5 bases lay between the germline ends. Germline V gene sequence: CDR1 MNHEY, CDR2 SVGAGI. This chain's CDR3 is CASSYLTEQFF. The CDR3 nucleotides read TGTGCCAGCAGTTACCTGACTGAGCAGTTCTTC.

CDR3 amino acids: CASSPGTATDTQYF. The CDR3 DNA follows: TGTGCCAGCTCACCAGGGACGGCCACAGATACGCAGTATTTT. The J gene is TRBJ2-3, the V gene TRBV18; the D gene could be TRBD1 or TRBD2 (5 bases each). CDR1 KGHSH and CDR2 LQKENI come from the germline V gene. Trimming cost V 2 bases and J 2 bases, with 8 bases left between them. There are 14 residues in the CDR3.

The V call is TRBV19, the J call TRBJ2-5; tentatively, D is TRBD2 (7 bases). The germline gives CDR1 LNHDA, CDR2 SQIVND (reference sequence). This CDR3 is built from 14 residues. V lost 6 bases, J lost 5 bases, and 16 bases lay in between. The CDR3 DNA follows: TGTGCCAGTAGCCTCGAAGGGGGGGCGGAGACCCAGTACTTC. Protein product: CASSLEGGAETQYF.

The sample holds a few counts of this clone. This chain links TRBV6-4 with TRBJ2-3; D remains ambiguous. Deletions cut 0 bases from V and 11 bases from J, with 12 bases between. This CDR3 is built from 13 residues. Germline V gives CDR1 MRHNA, CDR2 SNTAGT. The CDR3 DNA reads TGTGCCAGCAGTGACTCCGAGGTCAGTAAGCAGTATTTT. Translating gives CASSDSEVSKQYF.

The rearrangement joins TRBV7-9 to TRBJ2-7; unclear D gene. Trimming took 1 base from V and 0 from J, leaving 10 bases between them. This CDR3 has 15 residues. Germline CDR1 reads SEHNR; CDR2 reads FQNEAQ (reference sequence). The CDR3 DNA sequence: TGTGCCAGCAGCTTAGAAGGGCTCAGCTCCTACGAGCAGTACTTC. Amino acids: CASSLEGLSSYEQYF.

The V and J genes are TRBV5-1 and TRBJ2-7; tentatively, D is TRBD1 (5 bases). Germline-derived CDR1 and CDR2 are SGHRS and YFSETQ. This CDR3 has 15 amino acids. Trimming stripped 4 bases from V and 2 bases from J, with 16 bases between. This CDR3 reads CASSPRQGSPYEQYF. The CDR3 DNA sequence: TGCGCCAGCAGCCCCCGCCAGGGTTCTCCCTACGAGCAGTACTTC. Full variable domain (remainder filled in from reference TRBV5-1 and TRBJ2-7): KAGVTQTPRYLIKTRGQQVTLSCSPISGHRSVSWYQQTPGQGLQFLFEYFSETQRNKGNFPGRFSGRQFSNSRSEMNVSTLELGDSALYLCASSPRQGSPYEQYFGPGTRLTVT.

The J gene is TRBJ2-1, the V gene TRBV5-1; D is unclear. This CDR3 comprises 16 residues. The germline V and J ends were trimmed by 4 bases and 3 bases, with 17 bases remaining between them. Germline V CDR1 and CDR2: SGHRS, YFSETQ. Here the CDR3 reads CASSPGESPVYNEQFF. CDR3 DNA: TGCGCCAGCAGCCCTGGAGAAAGTCCGGTCTACAATGAGCAGTTCTTC. Looking up the rest from reference TRBV5-1 and TRBJ2-1 gives the full variable domain: KAGVTQTPRYLIKTRGQQVTLSCSPISGHRSVSWYQQTPGQGLQFLFEYFSETQRNKGNFPGRFSGRQFSNSRSEMNVSTLELGDSALYLCASSPGESPVYNEQFFGPGTRLTVL.

This chain joins TRBV4-2 and TRBJ2-1; 10 bases fit TRBD2. In germline, CDR1 is LGHNA, CDR2 YNFKEQ. The CDR3 loop spans 18 amino acids. With V trimmed by 0 bases and J by 6 bases, 11 bases remained unmatched. CDR3 protein: CASSQETTSSGSGNEQFF. Written as DNA, the CDR3 is TGTGCCAGCAGCCAAGAGACCACCTCTAGCGGGAGTGGCAATGAGCAGTTCTTC.

This chain links TRBV4-3 with TRBJ1-2, with D possibly matching TRBD1 (5 bases). The CDR3 covers 13 residues. Trimming took off 1 base at V and 4 bases at J, with 7 bases between the two ends. The germline V gene has CDR1 LGHNA and CDR2 YSLEER. The CDR3 coding sequence is TGCGCCAGCAGCCAAGGACAGACCTATGGCTACACCTTC. It codes for CASSQGQTYGYTF.

The chain uses TRBV27 and TRBJ1-2, with 7 bases lining up with TRBD1. This CDR3 is 13 amino acids long. V was clipped by 3 bases and J by 8 bases; unmatched bases: 6. Germline CDR1 and CDR2: MNHEY and SMNVEV (reference sequence). Written as DNA, the CDR3 is TGTGCCAGCAGTTTCCTCAGGGGGTACGGCTACACCTTC. It codes for CASSFLRGYGYTF.